The source of this T cell receptor beta chain is a study of Graves' ophthalmopathy and Graves' hyperthyroidism. Study-wide findings and caveats: The model predicted progression of ophthalmopathy with a sensitivity of roughly 65%, and its specificity was roughly 77%.

Germline CDR1 ENHRY, CDR2 SYGVKD. V lost 2 bases and J lost 5; bases outside the gene matches: 5. The CDR3 consists of 14 residues. Comment on this clonotype: The antigen is not known.

In this cohort, patients with other autoimmune diseases, uncontrolled infections, pregnancy or lactation were excluded. The PBMCs originated from roughly 11 ml of fresh peripheral blood. Amplification from RNA transcripts yielded the TCR beta CDR3 regions. Investigators did first-round RT-PCR with HTBI primers, then second-round multiplex PCR. TCRdb used MiXCR to reprocess the multiplex PCR reads, holding one entry per CDR3 protein. Among 650,000 to 900,000 distinct CDR3 sequences, 35% to 50% were seen once, and the ten largest hold approximately 43%. The clonotype originates from an adult man with Graves' ophthalmopathy. This chain joins TRBV10-3 and TRBJ2-5; 7 bases line up with TRBD1. Sequenced material: peripheral blood. DNA for the CDR3: TGTGCCATCAGTGAGATAGGGGGCGACGAGACCCAGTACTTC. As protein: CAISEIGGDETQYF.